One and the same sample provided the 9 T cell receptor beta chains below, sequenced in a study of blood T cells in healthy people across ages. It was with a sample-barcoded 5' primer and a J-beta primer mix that a second PCR of roughly 7 to 12 cycles was run. One entry per CDR3 protein, called by TCRdb with MiXCR from the 5' RACE reads. The sample lists around 1,800,000 distinct CDR3 sequences, around 42% occurring once. Sequenced input: blood. The receptors shown here come from a human donor in good health.

The CDR3 loop reads CSVMGLDGYTF. In DNA, the CDR3 is TGCAGCGTGATGGGTCTCGATGGCTACACCTTC. This chain uses TRBV29-1 with TRBJ1-2; D remains unclear. V shed 6 bases and J shed 6 bases, with 11 bases lying between them. The germline gives CDR1 SQVTM, CDR2 ANQGSEA. The length of the CDR3 is 11 residues.

A few counts support this clonotype. The chain links TRBV7-2 to TRBJ2-7; D is possibly TRBD2 (5 bases). Germline CDR1 reads SGHTA; CDR2 reads FQGNSA. Trimming cost V 3 bases and J 3 bases, with 9 bases left between them. This CDR3 is built from 13 residues. The CDR3 spells CASSFGILYEQYF. For the CDR3, the DNA is TGTGCCAGCAGCTTCGGGATTCTCTACGAGCAGTACTTC.

The gene calls are TRBV7-2 and TRBJ2-3, with 7 nucleotides matching TRBD1. The CDR3 sequence is 17 residues long. CDR1 and CDR2 (germline): SGHTA, FQGNSA. Losses at the gene ends were 4 bases for V and 1 base for J; bases not matched to a gene: 11. The CDR3: CASSSSYRGLRTDTQYF. CDR3 DNA: TGTGCCAGCAGCTCATCCTACAGGGGTCTTCGCACAGATACGCAGTATTTT.

This clonotype was picked up a small number of times. The CDR3 loop reads CASSPSGDNQPQHF. CDR3 coding DNA: TGCGCCAGCAGCCCTTCAGGGGACAATCAGCCCCAGCATTTT. The rearrangement joins TRBV5-1 to TRBJ1-5; tentative D call: TRBD1 (6 bases). The germline V gene has CDR1 SGHRS and CDR2 YFSETQ. The CDR3 extends over 14 amino acids. The V end lost 4 bases, the J end lost 3 bases, and 11 bases lay between the germline ends.

At least ten counts were recorded for this clonotype. The rearrangement uses TRBV5-1 and TRBJ2-6; maybe TRBD1 (6 bases). V lost 1 base to trimming and J lost 0 bases, with 8 bases between them. CDR1 and CDR2 (germline): SGHRS, YFSETQ. CDR3 length: 16 amino acids. The CDR3: CASSLTGSSGANVLTF. The CDR3 DNA reads TGCGCCAGCAGCTTGACAGGGAGCTCTGGGGCCAACGTCCTGACTTTC.

This clonotype was found a few times. This chain links TRBV27 with TRBJ1-1, with 10 bases matching TRBD1. J lost 9 bases, V lost 7 bases, and 5 bases had no gene match. Per the germline V gene, CDR1 is MNHEY and CDR2 is SMNVEV (reference sequence). The CDR3 extends over 12 amino acids. CDR3 DNA sequence: TGTGCCAGCATGGGACAGGGGATGCAAGCTTTCTTT. The encoded protein is CASMGQGMQAFF.

The chain links TRBV2 to TRBJ2-1; D is ambiguous. From germline, CDR1 is SNHLY and CDR2 FYNNEI. CDR3 length: 10 amino acids. V was trimmed by 4 bases and J by 11 bases, leaving 6 bases between them. This CDR3 reads CASSGDKQFF. As DNA, the CDR3 is TGTGCCAGCAGTGGGGATAAGCAGTTCTTC.

This sequence joins TRBV5-1 and TRBJ2-4; D uncertain. Gene TRBJ2-5 matches the end of the DNA better, so the J call may be wrong. This CDR3 has 14 residues. Per germline, CDR1 SGHRS and CDR2 YFSETQ. CDR3 sequence reads: CASRGLRRGETQYF. The CDR3, as DNA: TGCGCCAGCAGGGGCCTACGTAGAGGAGAGACCCAGTACTTC.

About this clonotype itself: A read error may produce the germline difference seen at one junction end. The chain combines TRBV11-1 with TRBJ2-7, with 11 positions matching TRBD2. The V gene's germline CDR1 is SGHAT and CDR2 FQDESV (reference sequence). The CDR3 runs to 18 residues. The CDR3 DNA reads TGTGCCAGCAGCCCACGACGGTCGACTAGCGGGACTTCCTACGGGCAGTACTTC. Its protein product is CASSPRRSTSGTSYGQYF.